Listed here are 22 T cell receptor beta chains from one sample, sequenced in a study of cytomegalovirus exposure and HLA in healthy donors. With 60 Vbeta and 13 Jbeta primers, the PCR was carried out. TCRdb's copy holds only in-frame clones and misses some; the assay was immunoSEQ multiplex PCR. The repertoire includes 50,000 to 65,000 clones, 75% to 85% of them detected once, and about 53% sits in the top ten. The sample consisted of PBMCs. These receptors were taken from a man aged 45 to 65 in good health and CMV-seropositive.

The chain carries TRBV12-5 and TRBJ1-1, with 8 bases that match TRBD1. V shed 2 bases and J 2 bases; nucleotides not matched to a gene: 13. Germline V gives CDR1 LGHNT, CDR2 FRNRAP. This CDR3 has 18 amino acids. CDR3 DNA: TGTGCTAGTGGTTTGACGCCCAGGACAGGGCGAAAAAACACTGAAGCTTTCTTT. Its translation: CASGLTPRTGRKNTEAFF.

CDR3 protein: CASSFGQGYTEAFF. The CDR3 DNA sequence: TGTGCCAGCAGTTTTGGGCAGGGTTACACTGAAGCTTTCTTT. The genes are TRBV28 and TRBJ1-1; the D gene is possibly TRBD1 (5 bases). Trimming shortened V by 3 bases and J by 3 bases, and 11 bases separated the two germline ends. In germline, CDR1 is MDHEN, CDR2 SYDVKM. The CDR3 extends over 14 amino acids.

This chain links TRBV6-6 with TRBJ2-5, with TRBD1 matching 8 bases. This CDR3 has 14 amino acids. The germline V gene encodes CDR1 MNHNY and CDR2 SVGAGI (reference sequence). The V and J ends lost 2 bases and 6 bases, in that order; junction bases with no gene match: 5. Here the CDR3 reads CASSYPGQGKTQYF. CDR3 bases: TGTGCCAGCAGTTACCCCGGACAGGGAAAGACCCAGTACTTC.

This chain links TRBV28 with TRBJ1-3; a possible D gene is TRBD1 (5 bases). There are 12 residues in the CDR3. CDR1 is MDHEN, CDR2 SYDVKM, per germline. V was trimmed by 7 bases and J by 10 bases, leaving 14 bases between them. CDR3 protein: CASTLPRGTIYF. In nucleotides, the CDR3 is TGTGCCAGCACCCTGCCCCGGGGGACCATATATTTT.

This sequence joins TRBV7-8 and TRBJ1-2; D ambiguous. Trimming shortened V by 5 bases and J by 0 bases, and 13 bases separated the two germline ends. The CDR3 has 15 residues. Germline-derived CDR1 and CDR2 are SGHVS and FQNEAQ. In DNA, the CDR3 is TGTGCCAGCAGCCCCCGACACTTAGCTAACTATGGCTACACCTTC. Translated: CASSPRHLANYGYTF.

The J gene is TRBJ2-7, the V gene TRBV6-1, with 11 bases identical to TRBD2. CDR1 and CDR2 from the germline V gene are MNHNS and SASEGT. J gave up 4 bases and V 5 bases, and 4 bases lay outside the gene matches. CDR3 length equals 14 residues. CDR3 in DNA: TGTGCCAGCAGTTCGACTAGCGGGGTTTACGAGCAGTACTTC. Its protein product is CASSSTSGVYEQYF.

This chain connects TRBV27 to TRBJ1-1; no definite D call. Trimming left V 1 base short and J 3 bases short, with 6 bases between. Germline-derived CDR1 and CDR2 are MNHEY and SMNVEV (reference sequence). The CDR3 contains 13 residues. The CDR3 region has the DNA TGTGCCAGCAGTTTATACTTTGACACTGAAGCTTTCTTT. As protein: CASSLYFDTEAFF.

The chain couples TRBV28 to TRBJ1-1; D possibly corresponds to TRBD1 (5 bases). Between the trimmed V and J ends, which lost 6 bases and 11 bases, there was a span of 22 bases. This CDR3 is built from 14 residues. CDR1 and CDR2 from the germline V gene are MDHEN and SYDVKM. CDR3 in amino acids: CASRVGGSYEGAFF. CDR3 nucleotide sequence: TGTGCCAGCAGAGTCGGGGGGTCCTATGAGGGGGCTTTCTTT.

This clone was seen only a few times. The junction differs from germline at one of its ends, possibly a read error. The V call is TRBV9, the J call TRBJ2-7; D might be TRBD1 (6 bases). Germline V gene data show CDR1 as SGDLS and CDR2 as YYNGEE. The CDR3 is 15 amino acids. The CDR3 here is CASSSQGPSYSQQYF. The CDR3 DNA follows: TGTGCAAGCAGCTCCCAGGGGCCCAGCTACTCCCAGCAGTACTTC.

The genes are TRBV6-5 and TRBJ2-5, with D perhaps TRBD1 (6 bases). Deletions cut 4 bases from V and 0 bases from J, with 6 bases between. The CDR3 length is 13 residues. Germline CDR1 and CDR2: MNHEY and SVGAGI. CDR3: CASSWDNQETQYF. The CDR3 nucleotides are TGTGCCAGCAGTTGGGACAACCAAGAGACCCAGTACTTC.

This clone came up once. The chain has TRBV5-1 and TRBJ2-5; D not certain. Germline V gene lookup returns CDR1 SGHRS and CDR2 YFSETQ. Trimming stripped 0 bases from V and 5 bases from J, with 5 bases between. CDR3 length equals 12 residues. CDR3 region: CASSLGPETQYF. DNA of the CDR3: TGCGCCAGCAGCTTGGGTCCTGAGACCCAGTACTTC.

The chain combines TRBV5-1 with TRBJ2-3; 13 nucleotides line up with TRBD2. The germline CDR1 and CDR2 sequences are SGHRS and YFSETQ. The CDR3 is made up of 15 amino acids. Trimming removed 4 bases from V and 6 bases from J; junction bases left unmatched: 5. Here the CDR3 DNA reads TGCGCCAGCAGCCCGACTAGCGGGAGGATGGATACGCAGTATTTT. Encoded protein: CASSPTSGRMDTQYF.

The chain joins TRBV27 to TRBJ2-7; tentatively, D is TRBD1 (5 bases). With 6 bases removed from V and 5 bases from J, the gap between germline ends came to 14 bases. This CDR3 is built from 13 residues. Looked up from germline, CDR1 is MNHEY and CDR2 is SMNVEV (reference sequence). The CDR3 is CASRGSTAHEQYF. DNA for the CDR3: TGTGCCAGCAGGGGGTCGACAGCCCACGAGCAGTACTTC.

The V gene is TRBV6-6, the J gene TRBJ2-3; 7 nucleotides align to TRBD1. V lost 10 bases, J lost 2 bases, and 12 bases stayed unmatched. Germline CDR1 MNHNY, CDR2 SVGAGI (reference sequence). CDR3 size: 15 residues. DNA for the CDR3: TGTGCCACCACAGACACGGGACAGTCCACAGATACGCAGTATTTT. This sequence encodes CATTDTGQSTDTQYF.

This chain connects TRBV10-2 to TRBJ2-1; tentative D call: TRBD2 (6 bases). CDR3 length: 13 residues. V was clipped by 0 bases and J by 8 bases, with 8 bases between them. CDR1 is WSHSY and CDR2 is SAAADI in the germline V gene. CDR3 in DNA: TGCGCCAGCAGTGAGTCGGTAGCGGATGAGCAGTTCTTC. It specifies CASSESVADEQFF.

The V gene is TRBV25-1, the J gene TRBJ2-7; 15 bases are a match to TRBD2. The length of the CDR3 is 18 residues. Per germline, CDR1 MGHDK and CDR2 SYGVNS. V lost 3 bases to trimming and J lost 1 base; unmatched junction nucleotides: 7. The CDR3 spells CASSEGLAGGLGSYEQYF. For the CDR3, the DNA is TGTGCCAGCAGTGAGGGACTAGCGGGAGGTCTTGGTTCCTACGAGCAGTACTTC.

V gene TRBV2 combines with J gene TRBJ2-5, with 7 nucleotides matching TRBD2. The ends lost 8 bases at V and 9 bases at J; junction bases unmatched: 18. The CDR3 extends over 15 amino acids. Germline assignment: CDR1 SNHLY and CDR2 FYNNEI. This chain's CDR3 is CASSPRMTSPPAQYF. As DNA, the CDR3 is TGTGCCAGCTCCCCCAGGATGACTAGCCCACCGGCCCAGTACTTC.

This chain connects TRBV27 to TRBJ2-7; D may be TRBD2 (6 bases). V was clipped by 6 bases and J by 0 bases, with 12 bases between them. The CDR3 spans 14 residues. Per germline, CDR1 MNHEY and CDR2 SMNVEV (reference sequence). The CDR3 is CASRDPTSSYEQYF. The DNA for the CDR3 is TGTGCCAGCAGGGATCCGACTAGCTCCTACGAGCAGTACTTC.

The rearrangement joins TRBV6-5 to TRBJ2-3; weak D call: TRBD2 (5 bases). The V end lost 8 bases, the J end lost 6 bases, and 18 bases lay between the germline ends. The germline CDR1 and CDR2 sequences are MNHEY and SVGAGI. The CDR3 is 14 amino acids. CDR3 DNA sequence: TGTGCCAGCCGGGTACCATCGGGCGGGGATACGCAGTATTTT. Translation: CASRVPSGGDTQYF.

This clone was counted between two and nine times. V usage is TRBV5-6 and J usage is TRBJ2-7, with 10 bases aligning to TRBD2. V lost 2 bases to trimming and J lost 0 bases; unmatched junction nucleotides: 11. The CDR3 loop spans 18 amino acids. Germline V CDR1 and CDR2: SGHDT, YYEEEE. Here the CDR3 reads CASSFTVASGSSSYEQYF. The CDR3 DNA sequence: TGTGCCAGCAGCTTTACTGTGGCTAGCGGGAGCTCCTCCTACGAGCAGTACTTC.

The table lists this clone with a count of one. The chain employs TRBV6-1 and TRBJ1-4, with no clear D. Per the germline V gene, CDR1 is MNHNS and CDR2 is SASEGT. The CDR3 totals 12 residues. Between the trimmed V and J ends, which lost 2 bases and 7 bases, there was a span of 5 bases. CDR3 protein: CASSELAEKLFF. The CDR3 DNA is TGTGCCAGCAGTGAATTAGCTGAAAAACTGTTTTTT.

The rearrangement uses TRBV6-1 and TRBJ2-7, with D tentatively TRBD1 (6 bases). The V end lost 5 bases, the J end lost 4 bases, and 9 bases lay between the germline ends. This CDR3 has 12 amino acids. Germline V CDR1 and CDR2: MNHNS, SASEGT. The CDR3, as DNA: TGTGCCAGCAGTCGACAGGCATACGAGCAGTACTTC. This translates into CASSRQAYEQYF.